This record covers a single T cell receptor beta chain. Generated by immunoSEQ multiplex PCR, the TCRdb table keeps only in-frame clones and is missing some. Among fewer than 250,000 clones listed, about 86% were seen once. The sample originates from a study of blood T cell repertoires in COVID-19. The CDR3 has 16 residues. Germline lookup yields CDR1 MNHEY and CDR2 SMNVEV (reference sequence). The V gene end was trimmed by 8 bases and the J gene end by 5 bases; junction bases not matched to a gene: 10. The V call is TRBV27, the J call TRBJ1-6, with TRBD1 matching over 9 bases. The material sequenced was PBMCs or T cells enriched from blood (not recorded which). This sequence was found in a woman aged 45 to 65 with acute COVID-19. In nucleotides, the CDR3 is TGTGCCAGCCGACCCACCCGGACAGGGGATAATTCACCCCTCCACTTT. Translated, it gives CASRPTRTGDNSPLHF.